This entry features one TCR beta chain sequence. Its antigen is not identified. V gave up 6 bases and J gave up 4 bases; unmatched junction bases: 23. This CDR3 region has 18 residues. Looked up from germline, CDR1 is SQVTM and CDR2 is ANQGSEA. The sample is drawn from a study of cytomegalovirus exposure and HLA in healthy donors. Study-level results: Fewer N-insertions (relative to the roughly 730-donor mean) were reportedly seen in an Asian-associated ancestry cluster in a later analysis. There was a cluster of highly shared sequence variants that was likely a sequencing artifact.

A multiplex PCR was run with 60 Vbeta primers and 13 Jbeta primers. Produced via immunoSEQ multiplex PCR; TCRdb's table is partial and in-frame only. The table has fewer than 130,000 clones, around 60% seen once; the top ten hold over 3.5%. The sample was PBMCs. The chain joins TRBV29-1 to TRBJ1-2, with 7 bases fitting TRBD1. The TCR was taken from a man aged 30 to 39 in good health and CMV-seropositive. DNA for the CDR3: TGCAGCGTGGGATTTACCGGGACAGCCGAAATGTCTAGCTATGGCTACACCTTC. The encoded protein is CSVGFTGTAEMSSYGYTF.